Shown below are 30 T cell receptor beta chains from a single sample sequenced in a study of cytomegalovirus exposure and HLA in healthy donors. Researchers ran the PCR with 60 Vbeta and 13 Jbeta primers. Sequencing was performed with immunoSEQ multiplex PCR; in TCRdb, only in-frame clones are kept and a portion is missing. This listing includes 150,000 to 250,000 clones. Sequences were obtained from PBMCs. All receptors come from a boy between 10 and 17 years old in good health and CMV-seronegative.

For the CDR3, the DNA is TGCGCCAGCAGCCCCCGGGACAGTAGGATGAACACTGAAGCTTTCTTT. Protein product: CASSPRDSRMNTEAFF. This rearrangement joins TRBV5-1 to TRBJ1-1; the match to TRBD1 covers 7 bases. Trimming took 4 bases from V and 0 from J; bases not matched to a gene: 9. CDR1 and CDR2 from the germline V gene are SGHRS and YFSETQ. This CDR3 region has 16 residues.

Here the CDR3 reads CASSFGQSPLHF. CDR3 coding DNA: TGTGCCAGCAGTTTTGGTCAGTCACCCCTCCACTTT. The chain couples TRBV27 to TRBJ1-6; D call uncertain. There are 12 residues in the CDR3. Per germline, CDR1 MNHEY and CDR2 SMNVEV (reference sequence). The V gene lost 3 bases and the J gene lost 10 bases, with 7 bases spanning the gap.

J is TRBJ1-1 and V is TRBV9; the D is unclear. CDR3 size: 13 residues. The V gene lost 3 bases and the J gene lost 6 bases, with 12 bases spanning the gap. Germline V gene data show CDR1 as SGDLS and CDR2 as YYNGEE. CDR3 nucleotide sequence: TGTGCCAGCAGCGAAGGAACAGAACCTGAAGCTTTCTTT. Its protein product is CASSEGTEPEAFF.

The rearrangement links TRBV19 to TRBJ1-1; D uncertain. Germline V gene sequence: CDR1 LNHDA, CDR2 SQIVND (reference sequence). V lost 3 bases and J 7 bases, leaving 18 bases between the germline ends. The CDR3 length is 15 residues. The CDR3 protein is CASSIWQANLGEAFF. The CDR3 nucleotides read TGTGCCAGTAGTATTTGGCAGGCTAACCTTGGTGAAGCTTTCTTT.

This chain uses TRBV7-9 with TRBJ1-3; D not certain. In germline, CDR1 is SEHNR, CDR2 FQNEAQ (reference sequence). V lost 0 bases and J 7 bases, leaving 10 bases between the germline ends. This CDR3 region has 14 residues. In DNA form, the CDR3 reads TGTGCCAGCAGCTTAGCCCTAGCCCATAACACCATATATTTT. Translation gives CASSLALAHNTIYF.

About this clone itself: At the DNA level, this CDR3 is encoded by other sequences in the same sample as well. The CDR3 spells CASSLEGLAGDTQYF. DNA of the CDR3: TGTGCCAGCAGCTTAGAGGGACTAGCGGGGGATACGCAGTATTTT. The chain has TRBV13 and TRBJ2-3; 13 bases are shared with TRBD2. The germline gives CDR1 PRHDT, CDR2 FYEKMQ (reference sequence). This CDR3 region has 15 residues. Losses at the gene ends were 1 base for V and 6 bases for J; bases not matched to a gene: 1. The entire variable domain, with the rest obtained from reference TRBV13 and TRBJ2-3, is as follows: AAGVIQSPRHLIKEKRETATLKCYPIPRHDTVYWYQQGPGQDPQFLISFYEKMQSDKGSIPDRFSAQQFSDYHSELNMSSLELGDSALYFCASSLEGLAGDTQYFGPGTRLTVL.

V is TRBV29-1 and J is TRBJ2-1; no definite D call. In germline, CDR1 is SQVTM, CDR2 ANQGSEA. CDR3 length equals 10 residues. With 4 bases removed from V and 9 bases from J, the gap between germline ends came to 7 bases. The CDR3 DNA follows: TGCAGCGTTGGTTGGGCTGAGCAGTTCTTC. This sequence encodes CSVGWAEQFF.

The genes are TRBV4-3 and TRBJ1-3; possibly TRBD1 for D (6 bases). The germline V gene has CDR1 LGHNA and CDR2 YSLEER. CDR3 size: 17 residues. Trimming cost V 2 bases and J 2 bases, with 16 bases left between them. In nucleotides, the CDR3 is TGCGCCAGCAGCCAATACCGGGACATCAGGCCTGGAAACACCATATATTTT. It codes for CASSQYRDIRPGNTIYF.

The chain carries TRBV19 and TRBJ1-2; 7 nucleotides line up with TRBD1. V was pared by 7 bases and J by 4 bases, with 6 bases of the junction left unmatched. The CDR3 has 13 amino acids. Germline V gene lookup returns CDR1 LNHDA and CDR2 SQIVND (reference sequence). CDR3 DNA sequence: TGTGCCAGTACCTTGGGACAGCCCTATGGCTACACCTTC. Protein sequence: CASTLGQPYGYTF.

The genes are TRBV11-2 and TRBJ2-7; 7 positions match TRBD1. The CDR3 contains 15 residues. V shed 6 bases, J shed 0 bases, and the junction held 8 bases outside the gene matches. CDR1 SGHAT and CDR2 FQNNGV come from the germline V gene. The CDR3 spells CASRHDRVRSYEQYF. CDR3 in DNA: TGTGCCAGCAGACACGACAGGGTCCGCTCCTACGAGCAGTACTTC.

This chain uses TRBV27 with TRBJ1-2; no clear D. The V end lost 2 bases, the J end lost 1 base, and 11 bases lay between the germline ends. The CDR3 loop spans 15 amino acids. Germline lookup yields CDR1 MNHEY and CDR2 SMNVEV (reference sequence). The CDR3 DNA sequence: TGTGCCAGCAGTTTAGGTTCCCACGGTAACTATGGCTACACCTTC. This gives the protein CASSLGSHGNYGYTF.

This chain joins TRBV7-9 and TRBJ2-3; D ambiguous. V lost 5 bases and J lost 0, with 15 bases in between. The CDR3 is made up of 16 amino acids. Germline-derived CDR1 and CDR2 are SEHNR and FQNEAQ (reference sequence). The CDR3 coding sequence is TGTGCCAGCAGCCCCAGCGCCTTCTGGAGCACAGATACGCAGTATTTT. Translation gives CASSPSAFWSTDTQYF.

The rearrangement uses TRBV4-1 and TRBJ1-1; D might be TRBD1 (6 bases). The CDR3 has 14 amino acids. Germline CDR1 MGHRA, CDR2 YSYEKL. V gave up 6 bases and J gave up 4 bases, with 15 bases separating them. In DNA form, the CDR3 reads TGCGCCAGCAGGCATACAGGGCGCCTCACTGAAGCTTTCTTT. Encoded protein: CASRHTGRLTEAFF.

The V call is TRBV7-9, the J call TRBJ2-1, with D maybe TRBD2 (6 bases). This CDR3 has 16 amino acids. Trimming took 1 base from V and 2 from J, leaving 12 bases between them. Germline CDR1 SEHNR, CDR2 FQNEAQ (reference sequence). The CDR3 nucleotides read TGTGCCAGCAGCTTAGTTGCGGGGCCGACCTACAATGAGCAGTTCTTC. Translated, it gives CASSLVAGPTYNEQFF.

The chain joins TRBV7-9 to TRBJ1-6; 7 nucleotides line up with TRBD1. The CDR3 covers 18 residues. Per the germline V gene, CDR1 is SEHNR and CDR2 is FQNEAQ (reference sequence). V lost 2 bases and J lost 0; bases outside the gene matches: 7. The CDR3 DNA reads as TGTGCCAGCAGCTTAAACTCTGCAGGGGGCTCCTATAATTCACCCCTCCACTTT. Its protein product is CASSLNSAGGSYNSPLHF.

The chain links TRBV6-6 to TRBJ2-2, with 8 positions matching TRBD1. CDR1 is MNHNY, CDR2 SVGAGI, per germline (reference sequence). V dropped 8 bases and J dropped 7; count of bases not matched to a gene: 9. CDR3 length: 14 residues. The DNA of the CDR3 is TGTGCCAGCTCCCAGGACAGGGCGGGCGGGGAGCTGTTTTTT. Translating it yields CASSQDRAGGELFF.

The chain employs TRBV27 and TRBJ1-2; the match to TRBD1 covers 9 bases. This CDR3 is built from 15 residues. Germline assignment: CDR1 MNHEY and CDR2 SMNVEV (reference sequence). The V and J ends lost 5 bases and 3 bases, in that order; junction bases with no gene match: 7. CDR3 coding DNA: TGTGCCAGCAGTCCCTGGGACAGGGACTACTATGGCTACACCTTC. Translated, it gives CASSPWDRDYYGYTF.

The rearrangement joins TRBV5-1 to TRBJ1-2; D might be TRBD1 (6 bases). CDR3 length equals 15 residues. Trimming took off 0 bases at V and 5 bases at J, with 14 bases between the two ends. The V gene's germline CDR1 is SGHRS and CDR2 YFSETQ. CDR3 amino acids: CASSLDQGQPYGYTF. In DNA, the CDR3 is TGCGCCAGCAGCTTGGATCAGGGACAACCTTATGGCTACACCTTC.

The V gene is TRBV5-6, the J gene TRBJ2-5; 7 bases are a match to TRBD1. CDR3 length: 14 residues. Germline CDR1 reads SGHDT; CDR2 reads YYEEEE. Germline trimming cut 0 bases from V and 11 bases from J; bases unmatched to any gene: 10. The CDR3 sequence is CASSLEGTASEQYF. Written as DNA, the CDR3 is TGTGCCAGCAGCTTGGAAGGGACAGCCTCGGAGCAGTACTTC.

The chain joins TRBV19 to TRBJ2-1, with D tentatively TRBD1 (6 bases). The CDR3 has 16 amino acids. In germline, CDR1 is LNHDA, CDR2 SQIVND (reference sequence). The ends were cut back, 3 bases at V and 5 bases at J, with 17 bases in the middle. The CDR3 nucleotides read TGTGCCAGTAGTATCTTGGGACACCAAGATCACAATGAGCAGTTCTTC. Its protein product is CASSILGHQDHNEQFF.

This chain uses TRBV30 with TRBJ1-6; D is perhaps TRBD1 (5 bases). Looked up from germline, CDR1 is GTSNPN and CDR2 is SVGIG (reference sequence). Trimming left V 8 bases short and J 8 bases short, with 7 bases between. The CDR3 loop spans 10 amino acids. The CDR3 spells CAGGDSPLHF. The CDR3 nucleotides read TGTGCCGGAGGGGATTCACCCCTCCACTTT.

The rearrangement links TRBV7-8 to TRBJ1-4; unclear D gene. V gave up 5 bases and J gave up 4 bases, with 17 bases separating them. Germline CDR1 reads SGHVS; CDR2 reads FQNEAQ. The CDR3 is 16 amino acids. CDR3 DNA: TGTGCCAGCAGCCTTTCCCCGGGTCGGCTTAATGAAAAACTGTTTTTT. It yields the protein CASSLSPGRLNEKLFF. Drawing the rest from reference TRBV7-8 and TRBJ1-4, the complete variable domain is GAGVSQSPRYKVAKRGQDVALRCDPISGHVSLFWYQQALGQGPEFLTYFQNEAQLDKSGLPSDRFFAERPEGSVSTLKIQRTQQEDSAVYLCASSLSPGRLNEKLFFGSGTQLSVL.

The chain has TRBV13 and TRBJ2-3, with 10 nucleotides matching TRBD1. The CDR3 contains 15 residues. The germline CDR1 and CDR2 sequences are PRHDT and FYEKMQ (reference sequence). The V gene end was trimmed by 3 bases and the J gene end by 4 bases; junction bases not matched to a gene: 4. DNA for the CDR3: TGTGCCAGCAGCTTGGGACAGGGGACTTCAGATACGCAGTATTTT. This codes for CASSLGQGTSDTQYF.

The chain links TRBV30 to TRBJ2-3, with 10 bases fitting TRBD2. Germline lookup yields CDR1 GTSNPN and CDR2 SVGIG (reference sequence). Unmatched junction bases numbered 10, after V lost 3 bases and J lost 4 bases. CDR3 length: 16 amino acids. The CDR3 loop reads CAWRPRAGGRADTQYF. CDR3 DNA: TGTGCCTGGAGGCCCCGAGCGGGGGGGCGGGCAGATACGCAGTATTTT.

This chain links TRBV5-4 with TRBJ1-2; D possibly corresponds to TRBD1 (6 bases). Germline CDR1 SGHNT, CDR2 YYREEE (reference sequence). The CDR3 has 15 residues. Trimming stripped 0 bases from V and 7 bases from J, with 16 bases between. The CDR3 protein is CASSLDPGGPGGYTF. The CDR3 nucleotides read TGTGCCAGCAGCTTGGACCCGGGGGGGCCGGGTGGCTACACCTTC.

The chain links TRBV6-4 to TRBJ2-3, with 12 bases aligning to TRBD2. V shed 3 bases and J 6 bases; nucleotides not matched to a gene: 7. Germline V gene lookup returns CDR1 MRHNA and CDR2 SNTAGT. CDR3 length: 16 amino acids. The CDR3 reads CASSDQTSGGLDTQYF. The CDR3 DNA sequence: TGTGCCAGCAGTGATCAAACTAGCGGGGGGTTGGATACGCAGTATTTT.

The CDR3 DNA reads TGTGCCAGCAGTCACGGGGAGCGGACAGGGGATGCCGGGGAGCTGTTTTTT. Its protein is CASSHGERTGDAGELFF. The chain recombines TRBV6-4 with TRBJ2-2, with 9 bases aligning to TRBD1. V shed 5 bases and J 6 bases; nucleotides not matched to a gene: 13. Germline CDR1 is MRHNA and CDR2 is SNTAGT. The CDR3 is made up of 17 amino acids.

V is TRBV13 and J is TRBJ1-5; tentative D call: TRBD1 (6 bases). The CDR3 runs 13 residues. The V end was cut by 5 bases, the J end by 4 bases, with 9 bases between. From germline, CDR1 is PRHDT and CDR2 FYEKMQ (reference sequence). Here the CDR3 reads CASSTGLNQPQHF. DNA of the CDR3: TGTGCCAGCAGCACAGGGTTGAATCAGCCCCAGCATTTT.

The chain employs TRBV29-1 and TRBJ2-5, with D perhaps TRBD1 (5 bases). The CDR3 is made up of 14 amino acids. Germline CDR1 reads SQVTM; CDR2 reads ANQGSEA. Trimming stripped 8 bases from V and 5 bases from J, with 21 bases between. The CDR3 DNA reads TGCAGCCTTGGCCCAGGGTCCACCGGCGAGACCCAGTACTTC. It specifies CSLGPGSTGETQYF.

This chain connects TRBV20-1 to TRBJ2-5; D gene uncertain. The CDR3 has 11 residues. The V end was cut by 3 bases, the J end by 2 bases, with 4 bases between. Germline CDR1 reads DFQATT; CDR2 reads SNEGSKA (reference sequence). This chain's CDR3 is CSASPQETQYF. Here the CDR3 DNA reads TGCAGTGCTAGTCCACAAGAGACCCAGTACTTC.